These T cell receptor beta chains were read from a single sample in a study of blood T cells in healthy people across ages. One entry per CDR3 protein results from TCRdb running MiXCR on the 5' RACE reads. The sample carries about 1 million distinct CDR3 sequences, 35% to 50% recorded once. Sample: blood. The receptors come from a woman aged 60 to 75 in good health. The CDR3 runs from the conserved cysteine through the conserved F or W. The order of the fields is clone size, J gene, V gene, D gene, CDR3 DNA, CDR3 protein. D genes are given only for firm matches. The listing skips clone size in some rows; elsewhere it reads once, few, many or a size class.

size: NA; J: TRBJ2-1; V: TRBV15; D: NA; DNA: TGTGCCACCAGTTTGTCTCTCTCCTACAATGAGCAGTTCTTC; CDR3: CATSLSLSYNEQFF
size: NA; J: TRBJ2-1; V: TRBV3-1; D: TRBD2; DNA: TGTGCCAGCAGACGATACCGGGAGGGTACTGAGCAGTTCTTC; CDR3: CASRRYREGTEQFF
size: NA; J: TRBJ2-7; V: TRBV10-3; D: NA; DNA: TGTGCCACCTACGACCTGTCGCGCTCCTACGAGCAGTACTTC; CDR3: CATYDLSRSYEQYF
size: NA; J: TRBJ2-7; V: TRBV30; D: NA; DNA: TGTGCCTGGAGGAAGGCCGGGGCCTCCTACGAGCAGTACTTC; CDR3: CAWRKAGASYEQYF
size: once; J: TRBJ1-2; V: TRBV20-1; D: NA; DNA: TGCAGTGCTACAGGGAATGACTATGGCTACACCTTC; CDR3: CSATGNDYGYTF
size: NA; J: TRBJ2-7; V: TRBV5-1; D: NA; DNA: TGCGCCAGCAGTTCCGCCGGGACAGTCGGTCGGGGGCAAAACGAGCAGTACTTC; CDR3: CASSSAGTVGRGQNEQYF
size: few; J: TRBJ1-2; V: TRBV7-2; D: NA; DNA: TGTGCCAGCAGCTTCGGCAGGGGCTTTGTTTTGAACTATGGCTACACCTTC; CDR3: CASSFGRGFVLNYGYTF
size: NA; J: TRBJ2-7; V: TRBV11-1; D: TRBD1; DNA: TGTGCCAGCAGCCCGGGACAGGACTCCTACGAGCAGTACTTC; CDR3: CASSPGQDSYEQYF
size: NA; J: TRBJ2-7; V: TRBV6-5; D: TRBD1; DNA: TGTGCCAGCAGGGCCCGACAGGGCTACGAGCAGTACTTC; CDR3: CASRARQGYEQYF
size: NA; J: TRBJ1-4; V: TRBV20-1; D: NA; DNA: TGCAGTGTACCAATGGTCGGAGGGTCAGAGGAAAAACTGTTTTTT; CDR3: CSVPMVGGSEEKLFF
size: NA; J: TRBJ2-6; V: TRBV6-5; D: NA; DNA: TGTGCCAGCAGTTACGACGGGGTTTACTCTGGGGCCAACGTCCTGACTTTC; CDR3: CASSYDGVYSGANVLTF
size: NA; J: TRBJ2-5; V: TRBV24-1; D: TRBD1; DNA: TGTGCCACCAGCCGGGACAGCTTCAATGAGCAGTACTTC; CDR3: CATSRDSFNEQYF
size: NA; J: TRBJ2-3; V: TRBV6-1; D: TRBD2; DNA: TGTGCCAGCAGGGCGACTAGCGGGAGCACGCAGTATTTT; CDR3: CASRATSGSTQYF
size: NA; J: TRBJ2-7; V: TRBV21-1; D: NA; DNA: TGTGCCAGCAGCCCGCGGACTAGCGGGCCGGAAGAGCAGTACTTC; CDR3: CASSPRTSGPEEQYF
size: few; J: TRBJ1-2; V: TRBV5-1; D: TRBD1; DNA: TGCGCCAGCAGCTTGGAAGGACAGGGGGCGGCAGGTGGCTACACCTTC; CDR3: CASSLEGQGAAGGYTF
size: NA; J: TRBJ1-4; V: TRBV9; D: NA; DNA: TGTGCCAGCAGCGTAGAAGGCCAGCGAAGGGAAAAACTGTTTTTT; CDR3: CASSVEGQRREKLFF
size: NA; J: TRBJ2-1; V: TRBV5-4; D: TRBD2; DNA: TGTGCCAGCAGCAAAAATAGCGGGAGCTCCTACAATGAGCAGTTCTTC; CDR3: CASSKNSGSSYNEQFF
size: NA; J: TRBJ1-5; V: TRBV5-1; D: NA; DNA: TGCGCCAGCAGCTTGGGAGACAATCAGCCCCAGCATTTT; CDR3: CASSLGDNQPQHF
size: NA; J: TRBJ1-4; V: TRBV12-3/TRBV12-4; D: TRBD1; DNA: TGTGCCAGCAGTTTAAGGGGAGGGACAGGGTTGGAAAAACTGTTTTTT; CDR3: CASSLRGGTGLEKLFF
size: few; J: TRBJ2-5; V: TRBV15; D: NA; DNA: TGTGCCACCAGCAGAGTGGGTGGGGAAGAGACCCAGTACTTC; CDR3: CATSRVGGEETQYF
size: NA; J: TRBJ2-7; V: TRBV10-3; D: NA; DNA: TGTGCCATCAGTGATGGGGGGAGCCTCTCCTACAATGAGCAGTACTTC; CDR3: CAISDGGSLSYNEQYF
size: NA; J: TRBJ1-2; V: TRBV29-1; D: NA; DNA: TGCAGCGTGGCGATAAGCGTACATGGCTACACCTTC; CDR3: CSVAISVHGYTF
size: NA; J: TRBJ2-7; V: TRBV11-1; D: TRBD2; DNA: TGTGCCAGCAGCTTCCTGGCGGGAGGTCCCGCCAATGAGCAGTACTTC; CDR3: CASSFLAGGPANEQYF
size: NA; J: TRBJ1-6; V: TRBV20-1; D: TRBD1; DNA: TGCAGTGCTAGAGATCCGGGACAGGGAGGGTCACCCCTCCACTTT; CDR3: CSARDPGQGGSPLHF
size: NA; J: TRBJ2-7; V: TRBV27; D: TRBD2; DNA: TGTGCCAGCAGTTTAGTAAATACGGGAGGGCCATACGAGCAGTACTTC; CDR3: CASSLVNTGGPYEQYF
size: few; J: TRBJ2-7; V: TRBV7-2; D: TRBD2; DNA: TGTGCCAGCAGCTTAGTAGGACTAGGAACCTACGAGCAGTACTTC; CDR3: CASSLVGLGTYEQYF
size: few; J: TRBJ2-3; V: TRBV11-2; D: NA; DNA: TGTGCCAGCAGCTTAGATCGGGCCGCCACAGATACGCAGTATTTT; CDR3: CASSLDRAATDTQYF
size: NA; J: TRBJ2-1; V: TRBV21-1; D: NA; DNA: TGTGCCAGCAGCAAAGGGGACAGTGTTTCCGGGGGGCGCTCCTACAATGAGCAGTTCTTC; CDR3: CASSKGDSVSGGRSYNEQFF
size: few; J: TRBJ1-5; V: TRBV7-2; D: NA; DNA: TGTGCCAGCAGTTACACAGGGAGGGAGCCCCAGCATTTT; CDR3: CASSYTGREPQHF
size: NA; J: TRBJ2-1; V: TRBV6-6; D: TRBD1; DNA: TGTGCCAGCAGTTACTCGACAGGGACCTACAATGAGCAGTTCTTC; CDR3: CASSYSTGTYNEQFF
size: few; J: TRBJ1-2; V: TRBV27; D: NA; DNA: TGTGCCAGCAGTCCAGGGACAAACAGCCGTGGCTACACCTTC; CDR3: CASSPGTNSRGYTF
size: NA; J: TRBJ2-1; V: TRBV10-3; D: TRBD2; DNA: TGTGCCATCAGTGAGCGGGGGGGAGGTGAGCAGTTCTTC; CDR3: CAISERGGGEQFF
size: NA; J: TRBJ1-2; V: TRBV5-1; D: NA; DNA: TGCGCCAGCAGCTTGGCCGGGGCCAGCACGGCTAACTATGGCTACACCTTC; CDR3: CASSLAGASTANYGYTF
size: few; J: TRBJ1-5; V: TRBV24-1; D: TRBD1; DNA: TGTGCCACCAGTGGATCACAGGGGACCACCAATCAGCCCCAGCATTTT; CDR3: CATSGSQGTTNQPQHF